This T cell receptor beta chain was retrieved from a study of cytomegalovirus exposure and HLA in healthy donors. Comment on this clone: No antigen is known for it.

V was shortened by 0 bases and J by 10 bases, with 23 bases between the two germline ends. CDR1 SGHTS and CDR2 YDEGEE come from the germline V gene. The length of the CDR3 is 18 residues. Primers: 60 Vbeta forward and 13 Jbeta reverse. Clones were read by immunoSEQ multiplex PCR, and TCRdb kept only the in-frame ones, dropping some. The profile shows roughly 190,000 clones, 79% of them singletons. Points from the study as a whole: Differences between HLA loci emerged in a later analysis of TCR association rates, with DRB1 most and HLA-C fewest. Previous analysis showed most TCR beta V segments were productive about 90% or about 30% of the time.

The receptor was isolated from a woman aged 45-65 years in good health and CMV-seronegative. The sample was PBMCs. J is TRBJ1-6 and V is TRBV5-8, with D unclear. CDR3 in amino acids: CASSLGRIGRMRGSPLHF. The CDR3 coding sequence is TGTGCCAGCAGCTTGGGGAGAATCGGTCGAATGCGAGGATCACCCCTCCACTTT.